This TCR beta chain was recorded in a study of T cells in Graves' hyperthyroidism and ophthalmopathy. Regarding the study as a whole: Most expanded thyroid clonotypes above 0.001 also appeared in blood. Through a model of 13 V-J features, ophthalmopathy was separated from stable hyperthyroidism.

Cells are PBMCs isolated from about 10 ml of fresh blood. V shed 3 bases and J shed 2 bases, with 10 bases lying between them. The CDR3 length is 14 residues. The germline V gene encodes CDR1 SGHDN and CDR2 FVKESK. This clonotype appeared a few times. Antigen: not known. Researchers took RNA transcripts and amplified the TCR beta CDR3 regions from them. TCR CDR3 underwent first-round RT-PCR with the HTBI primer set. TCRdb re-analysed the multiplex PCR reads in MiXCR, keeping a single row per CDR3 protein. Seen here are around 430,000 distinct CDR3 sequences, 15% observed once, and the top ten hold over 25%.

Material for sequencing was blood. The TCR was taken from a woman aged 25 to 45 with Graves' hyperthyroidism. The chain links TRBV14 to TRBJ2-5; a possible D gene is TRBD2 (5 bases). CDR3: CASSQRALQETQYF. The CDR3 DNA follows: TGTGCCAGCAGCCAGCGGGCCTTGCAAGAGACCCAGTACTTC.